This record concerns one T cell receptor (beta chain) sequence. Its antigen is not yet known. There are no base qualities to consult, and no much larger clone falls within one base. The V end loses 5 bases and the J end loses 6 bases, and a stretch of 14 bases separates them. Taken from cysteine to phenylalanine, the CDR3 has 14 residues. The retained sequence is limited to the CDR3, 42 bases, with the frame set at the first base. CDR1 and CDR2, per the germline V gene, are MDHEN and SYDVKM. This specimen belongs to a study of blood T cells in healthy people across ages (dated by TCRdb to between 2015 and 2016). Background on the whole study: Template switching captured roughly one uniquely barcoded TCR beta cDNA molecule per two T cells in model experiments. The study measured age-related changes in TCR beta repertoire diversity using deep sequencing normalized with unique cDNA molecular identifiers. The donors were split into four age groups: young (average 16 years), middle-aged (about 40), aged (62) and long-lived (approximately 80). To avoid experimental bias, donors of different ages were distributed randomly across sequencing lanes. Two additional independent replicas of 1 million unique cDNA reads from the same blood draw were analyzed for two donors (one aged 18 to 30 and one aged 80 or older). General study outcomes and caveats: As age increased, observed TCR beta diversity per million T cells dropped in a roughly linear way, and a significant reduction was already evident by age roughly 36. Conclusive comparison of naive and antigen-experienced compartments was prevented by the profiling of bulk unsorted PBMCs. Because the CMV infection status of the donors was unknown, age-related changes in expanded clonotypes may potentially have been confounded. Estimates of total diversity based on one million sequenced T cells were regarded as lower bounds and as underestimates. There was a strong correlation between observed TCR beta diversity and the percentage of naive T cells measured by flow cytometry. Compared with the aged group, more naive CD4+ T cells, fewer expanded clones and increased TCR diversity were shown by the long-lived group, suggesting age selection.

Library construction relied on 5' RACE. The reads were generated on an Illumina HiSeq 2500. A second about 7 to 11 cycle PCR used a sample-barcoded 5' primer and a J-beta primer mix. A template-switch 5' adaptor carrying 12 random nucleotides introduced a unique molecular identifier onto each TCR beta cDNA molecule. Each sample yielded at least 2.5 million CDR3-containing paired-end reads. The Mint cDNA synthesis kit, primed by a TRBC-specific oligonucleotide, was used to synthesize first-strand cDNA from all RNA. All cDNA was treated with uracil-DNA glycosylase and then went through a first 18-cycle PCR with the universal primers M1SS and BC2_uni_R. From the authors' description of their analysis: For normalization, 1 million high-quality reads were randomly selected from each sample, with every read carrying a distinct molecular identifier. Instead of being binned into consensus sequences, reads with shared molecular identifiers were discarded. CDR3 identification, clonotype clustering and error correction used MiTCR with a Q25 quality threshold and the strictest error-elimination algorithm. A nonparametric unseen species model with Euler transformation was used to estimate a lower bound on total TCR beta diversity. TCRdb passed the public sequencing reads through fastp at Q25 and MiXCR, retaining productive beta sequences. Rows with a matching CDR3 protein are joined into one entry that keeps the most common DNA and genes. TCRdb, not the authors, supplied the V and J calls. The table for this sample lists around 1,700,000 distinct CDR3 sequences; roughly 30% of them were counted only once. The ten largest clones add up to 7.7% of the sample.

Systemically healthy Caucasian individuals from Russia, 39 in total and aged roughly 6 to 95 years, were included as donors. Each donor gave about 9.7 milliliters of peripheral blood, drawn into EDTA-treated Vacutainer tubes. Ficoll-Paque density-gradient centrifugation was used to isolate PBMCs, with at least 6.5 million obtained per sample. Total RNA was extracted from PBMCs with Trizol reagent, with at least 5 micrograms obtained per sample. For every donor, flow cytometry on a PBMC aliquot measured the percentage of naive CD45RAhigh/CD27high T cells. The chain is assembled from TRBV28 and TRBJ2-1, with the identity of the D gene unclear. The TCR was taken from a woman in her 30s in good health. What was sequenced was blood. CDR3 reads: CASSVRPSANEQFF. In nucleotide form, the sequence is TGTGCCAGCAGTGTTCGTCCTTCCGCCAATGAGCAGTTCTTC.